The T cell receptor beta chain under discussion was sequenced for a study of T cell responses to AZD1222 COVID-19 vaccine. CDR3 length: 17 residues. Germline loops: CDR1 SGHVS, CDR2 FQNEAQ. The junction had 11 bases not matched to a gene; V was cut back by 5 bases and J by 2 bases. TCRdb's copy holds only in-frame clones and misses some; the assay was immunoSEQ multiplex PCR. The data show 150,000 to 180,000 clones, 90% seen once. The origin of this receptor is an adult in good health. Sequences were derived from peripheral blood, sampled on day 0 of AZD1222 vaccination. V gene TRBV7-8 combines with J gene TRBJ1-2; 10 bases line up with TRBD1. The CDR3 sequence is CASSPSPTTGGNYGYTF. The CDR3 DNA sequence: TGTGCCAGCAGCCCTTCCCCCACGACAGGGGGCAACTATGGCTACACCTTC.